Following are 2 T cell receptor beta chains from one sample sequenced in a study of blood T cell repertoires in COVID-19. Assay used: immunoSEQ multiplex PCR; TCRdb lists only in-frame clones, some missing. The table includes 250,000 to 350,000 clones, 70% to 85% detected once. What was sequenced was peripheral blood. The receptor set was obtained from a human donor with COVID-19, enrolled during active disease. The donor label of this sample is uncertain.

This chain links TRBV4-3 with TRBJ2-7, with D maybe TRBD2 (6 bases). This CDR3 region has 15 residues. Germline CDR1 is LGHNA and CDR2 is YSLEER. V lost 6 bases and J lost 4, with 19 bases in between. In DNA form, the CDR3 reads TGCGCCAGCAGTCAGAGGGCTAGCGCACAGTACGAGCAGTACTTC. Translating gives CASSQRASAQYEQYF.

This CDR3 is CASTLGGGVLPNYGYTF. CDR3 coding DNA: TGTGCCAGCACCCTCGGAGGCGGAGTACTTCCTAACTATGGCTACACCTTC. V and J are TRBV28 and TRBJ1-2; D gene unclear. V shed 7 bases and J shed 0 bases, with 21 bases lying between them. The length of the CDR3 is 17 residues. The germline CDR1 and CDR2 sequences are MDHEN and SYDVKM.